A selection of T cell receptor beta chains follows, all from one sample in a study of shared clonotypes between healthy human individuals. Libraries were prepared by immunoSEQ multiplex PCR; TCRdb keeps only in-frame clonotypes and omits some of them. The table has approximately 2.5 million clones, approximately 93% seen once. Sequencing was carried out using naive CD4+ T cells from PBMCs. The receptors were gathered from a young man in good health. Some clones in this sample may be carry-over from other donors' samples. Each CDR3 is given with its conserved first and last residue. D genes are given only for firm matches.

V gene	D gene	J gene	CDR3 protein
TRBV10-3	-	TRBJ1-4	CAIGGGPDEKLFF
TRBV28	TRBD1	TRBJ2-3	CASSLAGTGSFDTQYF
TRBV2	TRBD2	TRBJ2-6	CASSEVMGLAGYSGANVLTF
TRBV7-9	-	TRBJ1-1	CASSPSREGTEAFF
TRBV7-2	-	TRBJ1-1	CASSLFGTMTEAFF
TRBV7-2	TRBD2	TRBJ2-1	CASSYDFGTSGSNEQFF
TRBV7-9	TRBD1	TRBJ1-2	CASSKGQGGYGYTF
TRBV5-1	TRBD1	TRBJ2-3	CASSRVGRGFTDTQYF
TRBV5-4	-	TRBJ1-2	CASRSPPEGYGYTF
TRBV2	-	TRBJ2-5	CASSEAPRTGKYF
TRBV6-5	-	TRBJ2-2	CASSLGQSNTGELFF
TRBV11-2	-	-	CASRSGTYEQYF
TRBV11-2	TRBD2	TRBJ2-1	CASSQRRERASEQFF
TRBV29-1	-	TRBJ1-1	CSGRQHTEAFF
TRBV4-2	TRBD2	TRBJ2-1	CASSQAALAGGNEQFF
TRBV6-6	-	TRBJ2-7	CASSGGRYEQYF
TRBV28	-	TRBJ2-5	CASRKGGRSEKTQYF
TRBV7-7	-	TRBJ2-1	CASSLHPGDEQFF
TRBV15	-	TRBJ2-7	CATSREVASYSYEQYF
TRBV11-2	-	TRBJ2-1	CASSLDLGTRSSYNEQFF
TRBV14	-	TRBJ1-4	CASSQGGWVNRELFF
TRBV28	-	TRBJ1-4	CASSLAITTGALNEKLFF
TRBV6-1	TRBD1	TRBJ1-5	CASSEAGQGQPQHF
TRBV18	-	TRBJ1-1	CASSPRAGVTNTEAFF
TRBV5-1	-	TRBJ2-3	CASSLVASADTQYF
TRBV18	TRBD1	TRBJ1-2	CASSPQGQGVIYGYTF
TRBV7-2	-	TRBJ2-1	CASSLWRRYLNSYNEQFF
TRBV19	-	TRBJ1-2	CASSIGHSYGYTF
TRBV28	TRBD1	TRBJ1-5	CASSDRGKSNQPQHF
TRBV7-9	TRBD1	TRBJ1-3	CASSIGTGVDTIYF
TRBV27	TRBD2	TRBJ2-5	CASSSLRGGETQYF
TRBV11-2	-	TRBJ2-7	CASSLGTADYEQYF
TRBV28	-	TRBJ1-5	CASSSPFGADLSNQPQHF
TRBV7-9	TRBD1	TRBJ1-5	CASSIEDRPQHF
TRBV28	-	TRBJ1-1	CASSFNTEAFF
TRBV2	-	TRBJ1-1	CASSENPPPLRTEAFF
TRBV2	-	TRBJ2-2	CASRTPNTGELFF
TRBV5-1	-	TRBJ2-7	CASSLDGQTRSYEQYF
TRBV6-5	-	TRBJ2-3	CASTSATDTQYF
TRBV2	TRBD2	TRBJ2-5	CASSELAGGGETQYF
TRBV19	-	TRBJ1-5	CASTPQGYQPQHF
TRBV2	-	TRBJ1-2	CASSGTGGINGYTF
TRBV6-1	TRBD2	TRBJ2-1	CASSEGLAGLYNEQFF
TRBV7-8	TRBD1	TRBJ2-3	CASSFRGTGTVPLTDTQYF
TRBV30	-	TRBJ2-1	CAWSVSGRWREQFF
TRBV9	TRBD2	TRBJ2-1	CASSVDTSGSFNEQFF
TRBV6-1	-	TRBJ2-1	CASSEISSSYNEQFF
TRBV25-1	TRBD2	TRBJ2-3	CASSPSGSRTNTQYF
TRBV5-4	-	TRBJ2-1	CASSTGSLFNEQFF
TRBV14	TRBD2	TRBJ2-5	CASSQSSGSWETQYF
TRBV28	-	TRBJ1-3	CASSGRPRNTIYF
TRBV7-2	-	TRBJ2-3	CASSLTLAADTQYF
TRBV29-1	TRBD1	TRBJ1-2	CSVHSPGQINYGYTF
TRBV5-5	TRBD1	TRBJ1-1	CASSLDRQGITEAFF